Sequencing of this T cell receptor (beta chain) was carried out in a study of shared clonotypes between healthy human individuals. General study points: As a rule, naive subsets had a larger estimated richness than memory subsets.

TCRdb's table, derived via immunoSEQ multiplex PCR, lists solely in-frame clones and lacks some. This table holds some 980,000 clones, 76% found once. Concerning this clone: Antigen specificity is unknown.

The CDR3 runs 14 residues. Germline assignment: CDR1 LGHNA and CDR2 YSLEER. The V end lost 4 bases, the J end lost 6 bases, and 16 bases lay between the germline ends. The sequence was collected from a man younger than 30 in good health. The chain combines TRBV4-3 with TRBJ2-7, with unresolved D. Sequencing used memory CD4+ T cells sorted from blood. The subset here: CD45RA-negative fraction. CDR3 in DNA: TGCGCCAGCAGCCTGGGCTATGGGTTTAGCGAGCAGTACTTC. This sequence encodes CASSLGYGFSEQYF.